This T cell receptor beta chain comes out of a study of blood T cells in healthy people across ages. Study-level findings and limits: Strong correlation existed between TCR beta diversity and naive T cell percentage. Roughly linear declines in TCR beta diversity per million T cells occurred with age.

The length of the CDR3 is 14 residues. Trimming took off 5 bases at V and 2 bases at J, with 12 bases between the two ends. Germline V gives CDR1 KGHDR, CDR2 SFDVKD. The second PCR ran about 7 to 12 cycles with a sample-barcoded 5' primer and J-beta primers. TCRdb fed the 5' RACE reads into MiXCR, producing one record per CDR3 protein. This sample yields some 1.4 million distinct CDR3 sequences, of which around two fifths are seen a single time; 7.9% belongs to the top ten. Note on this clonotype: Its antigen remains unidentified.

The TCR originated in a young woman in good health. Specimen: blood. V gene TRBV24-1 combines with J gene TRBJ2-7; D is tentatively TRBD1 or TRBD2 (5 bases each). The CDR3 DNA reads as TGTGCCACCAGTGCTCCGGGACGGACCTACGAGCAGTACTTC. Amino acid sequence: CATSAPGRTYEQYF.